The T cell receptor beta chain described here comes from a study of blood T cell repertoires in COVID-19. On the study more broadly: Collection of acute and convalescent COVID-19 samples took place in the United States, Italy and Spain. The cDNA or gDNA used as material had been derived from T cells, B-cell-depleted T cells, or PBMCs.

In the study's own analysis: Amplification of reference gene primers was used by the study to estimate nucleated cell counts. The assay was immunoSEQ multiplex PCR, and TCRdb's table has in-frame clones only and misses some. V and J calls plus clone size are reproduced from that table; the DNA served to infer D and trimming. Here the sample spans fewer than 25,000 clones, about 90% being singletons. CDR1 is SQVTM and CDR2 is ANQGSEA in the germline V gene. Trimming removed 2 bases from V and 3 bases from J, with 10 bases in between. The CDR3 extends over 13 amino acids. V is TRBV29-1 and J is TRBJ1-1; no firm D call. This TCR was sampled from a woman of 80 years or more with active COVID-19. Sequencing input: peripheral blood. The CDR3 DNA reads as TGCAGCGTTGAACCTGGAGGGTACACTGAAGCTTTCTTT. It translates to CSVEPGGYTEAFF.